This TCR beta chain was retrieved from a study of molecular identifiers for immune sequencing clone quantification. Sorted naive CD8 T cells were those defined as CD8+CD4-CCR7+CD45RA+. Bulk TCR libraries used previously described methods and listed TCR primers. From the PCR reads, TCRdb called clonotypes with MiXCR, one entry per CDR3 protein. The profile shows about 640,000 distinct CDR3 sequences, 15% to 20% of them singletons. Germline trimming cut 11 bases from V and 2 bases from J; bases unmatched to any gene: 11. Germline V gene data show CDR1 as MDHEN and CDR2 as SYDVKM. CDR3 length equals 14 residues.

The chain recombines TRBV28 with TRBJ2-7; 8 nucleotides line up with TRBD2. The source of this sequence is a human donor in good health. Some libraries in this study had Jurkat cell RNA spiked in. The sequenced sample consisted of naive CD8+ T cells from blood, with Jurkat cell RNA spiked in. The subset is: FACS-sorted CD8+CD4-CCR7+CD45RA+ naive T cells. CDR3 in DNA: TGTGCCGCTACCGGGGGGGGGGAACCCTACGAGCAGTACTTC. It yields the protein CAATGGGEPYEQYF.